A single sample gave rise to the 32 T cell receptor beta chains below, sequenced in a study of blood T cell repertoires in COVID-19 (dated by TCRdb to about 2020). Library creation used the immunoSEQ multiplex PCR assay. This immuneACCESS table, as held by TCRdb, lists in-frame sequences with V and J called but not all clones. Of the missing ones, under half trace to an unresolved V gene in checked studies; the others have no known cause. Within this sample are 250,000 to 300,000 clones, with 70% to 90% of them counted one time only. Of the sample, around 6.3% is held by the ten largest clones. The sequencing input was PBMCs or T cells enriched from blood (not recorded which). The receptors were gathered from a woman in her fifties or sixties who had been exposed to COVID-19.

The V and J genes are TRBV7-2 and TRBJ2-3, with TRBD2 as a possible D gene (6 bases). This CDR3 region has 14 residues. Trimming left V 5 bases short and J 5 bases short, with 14 bases between. Looked up from germline, CDR1 is SGHTA and CDR2 is FQGNSA. CDR3 in DNA: TGTGCCAGCAGCCCGGGACTGGGACGAGATACGCAGTATTTT. This translates into CASSPGLGRDTQYF.

This chain uses TRBV27 with TRBJ2-5; 7 bases line up with TRBD1. Germline assignment: CDR1 MNHEY and CDR2 SMNVEV (reference sequence). Trimming cost V 4 bases and J 5 bases; bases outside gene matches: 13. This CDR3 region has 16 residues. The CDR3 reads CASSSIPGTALETQYF. The CDR3 nucleotides are TGTGCCAGCAGTTCAATCCCGGGGACAGCCTTGGAGACCCAGTACTTC.

This chain uses TRBV30 with TRBJ2-2; 8 bases line up with TRBD1. V shed 3 bases and J 7 bases; nucleotides not matched to a gene: 13. Germline V lookup: CDR1 GTSNPN, CDR2 SVGIG (reference sequence). The CDR3 spans 16 residues. CDR3 DNA: TGTGCCTGGAGCCCAATCAGACAGGGGAGTGGCGGGGAGCTGTTTTTT. It codes for CAWSPIRQGSGGELFF.

This sequence joins TRBV13 and TRBJ2-3; a weak D match, TRBD2 (6 bases). V lost 6 bases and J 2 bases, leaving 15 bases between the germline ends. CDR1 and CDR2 from the germline V gene are PRHDT and FYEKMQ (reference sequence). This CDR3 is built from 15 residues. The CDR3 reads CASRVGGLPTDTQYF. The CDR3 DNA is TGTGCCAGCAGGGTGGGGGGACTTCCCACAGATACGCAGTATTTT.

V is TRBV6-6 and J is TRBJ1-1; D perhaps matches TRBD1 (5 bases). Germline CDR1 reads MNHNY; CDR2 reads SVGAGI (reference sequence). V lost 6 bases, J lost 4 bases, and 15 bases lay in between. The CDR3 extends over 14 amino acids. CDR3 region: CASSSGGGITEAFF. The CDR3 coding sequence is TGTGCCAGCAGCTCTGGCGGGGGTATCACTGAAGCTTTCTTT.

Concerning this clone: Within the sample, other DNA sequences also encode this same CDR3. The chain joins TRBV19 to TRBJ1-2; 9 bases line up with TRBD1. The junction had 3 bases not matched to a gene; V was cut back by 5 bases and J by 2 bases. From germline, CDR1 is LNHDA and CDR2 SQIVND (reference sequence). The CDR3 totals 14 residues. The CDR3 loop is CASSPGTGNYGYTF. Written as DNA, the CDR3 is TGTGCCAGTAGTCCGGGGACAGGGAACTATGGCTACACCTTC. Complete variable domain (other parts from reference TRBV19 and TRBJ1-2): DGGITQSPKYLFRKEGQNVTLSCEQNLNHDAMYWYRQDPGQGLRLIYYSQIVNDFQKGDIAEGYSVSREKKESFPLTVTSAQKNPTAFYLCASSPGTGNYGYTFGSGTRLTVV.

DNA for the CDR3: TGTGCCAGCAGTGTGACTGCCTCCTACGAGCAGTACTTC. This encodes CASSVTASYEQYF. This rearrangement joins TRBV6-6 to TRBJ2-7; D unresolved. V was clipped by 5 bases and J by 0 bases, with 8 bases between them. Looked up from germline, CDR1 is MNHNY and CDR2 is SVGAGI (reference sequence). This CDR3 spans 13 amino acids.

V usage is TRBV5-4 and J usage is TRBJ1-1; a weak D match, TRBD1 (6 bases). Germline V gene data show CDR1 as SGHNT and CDR2 as YYREEE (reference sequence). The CDR3 has 16 residues. V was shortened by 1 base and J by 1 base, with 14 bases between the two germline ends. CDR3 loop: CASSLRPWGQNTEAFF. CDR3 bases: TGTGCCAGCAGCTTGCGGCCCTGGGGACAGAACACTGAAGCTTTCTTT.

V and J are TRBV19 and TRBJ2-1, with 8 positions matching TRBD1. The trim removed 9 bases at V and 4 bases at J, leaving 8 bases unmatched. This CDR3 has 14 amino acids. Germline CDR1 LNHDA, CDR2 SQIVND (reference sequence). The CDR3 DNA reads TGTGCCAGCGTTGGACAGGGAACTTACAATGAGCAGTTCTTC. Translating gives CASVGQGTYNEQFF.

The V call is TRBV6-2 or TRBV6-3, the J call TRBJ2-3; D remains ambiguous. Germline CDR1 MNHEY, CDR2 SVGEGT. This CDR3 is 13 amino acids long. Trimming took 5 bases from V and 2 from J, leaving 8 bases between them. The CDR3 nucleotides read TGTGCCAGCAGTCCCCGTTTCACAGATACGCAGTATTTT. As protein: CASSPRFTDTQYF.

The J gene is TRBJ2-2, the V gene TRBV27; the D is unclear. Germline CDR1 is MNHEY and CDR2 is SMNVEV (reference sequence). CDR3 size: 13 residues. The V and J ends lost 6 bases and 5 bases respectively, with 10 bases between them. The chain's CDR3 is CASRPLGTGELFF. The CDR3 region has the DNA TGTGCCAGCAGACCCCTAGGAACCGGGGAGCTGTTTTTT.

The rearrangement uses TRBV4-1 and TRBJ1-1, with D maybe TRBD1 (5 bases). The CDR3 extends over 15 amino acids. The ends were cut back, 3 bases at V and 0 bases at J, with 11 bases in the middle. Germline CDR1 reads MGHRA; CDR2 reads YSYEKL. DNA for the CDR3: TGCGCCAGCAGCCAGAATCAGGGCCTGAACACTGAAGCTTTCTTT. Amino acid sequence: CASSQNQGLNTEAFF.

The chain has TRBV15 and TRBJ1-2; 7 nucleotides agree with TRBD1. CDR1 and CDR2 (germline): LNHNV, YYDKDF (reference sequence). The ends lost 6 bases at V and 3 bases at J; junction bases unmatched: 4. The CDR3 is made up of 13 amino acids. The CDR3 sequence is CATSPTGDYGYTF. CDR3 nucleotide sequence: TGTGCCACCAGTCCAACAGGGGACTATGGCTACACCTTC.

The chain has TRBV11-2 and TRBJ1-1; 9 bases are a match to TRBD1. This CDR3 has 15 amino acids. The V and J ends lost 2 bases and 8 bases, in that order; junction bases with no gene match: 9. Per the germline V gene, CDR1 is SGHAT and CDR2 is FQNNGV. CDR3 in amino acids: CASSLRARDRDEAFF. CDR3 coding DNA: TGTGCCAGCAGCTTAAGGGCTCGGGACAGGGACGAAGCTTTCTTT.

This clone has only a few counts. The chain carries TRBV9 and TRBJ1-4; D remains ambiguous. The CDR3 has 13 amino acids. V dropped 0 bases and J dropped 8 bases, with 8 bases sitting between them. Germline-derived CDR1 and CDR2 are SGDLS and YYNGEE. CDR3 nucleotides: TGTGCCAGCAGCGTAGACGGGATCGAAAAACTGTTTTTT. Translation: CASSVDGIEKLFF.

This clone was found a few times. The chain has TRBV15 and TRBJ1-4; 9 bases line up with TRBD1. Trimming at V came to 5 bases and at J to 8 bases, leaving 9 bases not matched to a gene. Germline loops: CDR1 LNHNV, CDR2 YYDKDF (reference sequence). The CDR3 covers 15 residues. The CDR3 reads CATSVPGTGSEKLFF. CDR3 in DNA: TGTGCCACCAGCGTCCCCGGGACAGGGAGCGAAAAACTGTTTTTT. Drawing the rest from reference TRBV15 and TRBJ1-4, the complete variable domain is DAMVIQNPRYQVTQFGKPVTLSCSQTLNHNVMYWYQQKSSQAPKLLFHYYDKDFNNEADTPDNFQSRRPNTSFCFLDIRSPGLGDTAMYLCATSVPGTGSEKLFFGSGTQLSVL.

The chain combines TRBV19 with TRBJ1-2; 9 bases are shared with TRBD1. The CDR3 is 12 residues long. Germline CDR1 reads LNHDA; CDR2 reads SQIVND (reference sequence). V was pared by 8 bases and J by 8 bases, with 6 bases of the junction left unmatched. The chain's CDR3 is CASSDRGKGYTF. The CDR3 coding sequence is TGTGCCAGTTCGGACAGGGGCAAAGGCTACACCTTC.

V usage is TRBV7-4 and J usage is TRBJ2-3; TRBD2 agrees at 15 bases. The CDR3 consists of 17 residues. CDR1 is SGHVT, CDR2 SQSDAQ, per germline. The V and J ends lost 5 bases and 2 bases, in that order; junction bases with no gene match: 5. The CDR3 DNA is TGTGCCAGCAGCCCGAGGACTAGCGGGGGGGTCACAGATACGCAGTATTTT. This codes for CASSPRTSGGVTDTQYF. Using reference TRBV7-4 and TRBJ2-3 for the parts outside the CDR3, the full variable domain is GAGVSQSPRYKVAKRGRDVALRCDSISGHVTLYWYRQTLGQGSEVLTYSQSDAQRDKSGRPSGRFSAERPERSVSTLKIQRTEQGDSAVYLCASSPRTSGGVTDTQYFGPGTRLTVL.

J is TRBJ1-4 and V is TRBV5-4; no firm D call. The CDR3 consists of 14 residues. The V and J ends lost 4 bases and 0 bases respectively, with 7 bases between them. Germline V CDR1 and CDR2: SGHNT, YYREEE (reference sequence). In nucleotides, the CDR3 is TGTGCCAGCAGCCCCGCAGCAACTAATGAAAAACTGTTTTTT. Translation: CASSPAATNEKLFF.

The chain uses TRBV7-9 and TRBJ2-3; 10 bases line up with TRBD1. The CDR3 is made up of 16 amino acids. The trim removed 5 bases at V and 5 bases at J, leaving 10 bases unmatched. CDR1 SEHNR and CDR2 FQNEAQ come from the germline V gene (reference sequence). CDR3 nucleotide sequence: TGTGCCAGCAGCCCCTTCGGACAGGGGGTCTTAGATACGCAGTATTTT. It yields the protein CASSPFGQGVLDTQYF. The whole variable domain, remainder taken from reference TRBV7-9 and TRBJ2-3, is DTGVSQNPRHKITKRGQNVTFRCDPISEHNRLYWYRQTLGQGPEFLTYFQNEAQLEKSRLLSDRFSAERPKGSFSTLEIQRTEQGDSAMYLCASSPFGQGVLDTQYFGPGTRLTVL.

The rearrangement joins TRBV4-3 to TRBJ1-5; D ambiguous. V lost 0 bases to trimming and J lost 7 bases, with 10 bases between them. The germline gives CDR1 LGHNA, CDR2 YSLEER. The CDR3 has 14 residues. In DNA form, the CDR3 reads TGCGCCAGCAGCCAAGAAGGTGGAGACCAGCCCCAGCATTTT. Translating gives CASSQEGGDQPQHF.

The chain recombines TRBV5-5 with TRBJ1-5; 7 bases map to TRBD1. The CDR3 totals 17 residues. V shed 4 bases and J 0 bases; nucleotides not matched to a gene: 10. Germline CDR1 SGHKS, CDR2 YYEKEE (reference sequence). CDR3 region: CASSPPGTADSNQPQHF. The CDR3 DNA reads TGTGCCAGCAGCCCCCCCGGGACAGCCGATAGCAATCAGCCCCAGCATTTT.

The V and J genes are TRBV7-2 and TRBJ1-1; D is unresolved. Germline V CDR1 and CDR2: SGHTA, FQGNSA. V was cut by 1 base and J by 5 bases, with 11 bases left in between. This CDR3 contains 14 residues. The CDR3 DNA sequence: TGTGCCAGCAGCTTAGAGGCCGCGGGGACTGAAGCTTTCTTT. Amino acid sequence: CASSLEAAGTEAFF.

The V gene is TRBV24-1, the J gene TRBJ2-3; no firm D call. The germline V gene encodes CDR1 KGHDR and CDR2 SFDVKD. The germline V and J ends were trimmed by 6 bases and 0 bases, with 9 bases remaining between them. The CDR3 is 14 residues long. The CDR3 DNA follows: TGTGCCACCAGTCGATCTACTAGCACAGATACGCAGTATTTT. This codes for CATSRSTSTDTQYF.

The rearrangement links TRBV18 to TRBJ2-3; 8 bases agree with TRBD1. The CDR3 length is 15 residues. With V trimmed by 3 bases and J by 2 bases, 4 bases remained unmatched. CDR1 is KGHSH, CDR2 LQKENI, per germline. As DNA, the CDR3 is TGTGCCAGCTCACCGCAGGACAGGGTCACAGATACGCAGTATTTT. Amino acids: CASSPQDRVTDTQYF.

V usage is TRBV2 and J usage is TRBJ1-2, with a weak D call TRBD1 (5 bases). The CDR3 extends over 13 amino acids. V was clipped by 11 bases and J by 4 bases, with 17 bases between them. The germline gives CDR1 SNHLY, CDR2 FYNNEI. CDR3 residues: CAQGRGLGYGYTF. The CDR3 DNA follows: TGTGCCCAGGGAAGGGGTTTGGGCTATGGCTACACCTTC.

The rearrangement uses TRBV10-3 and TRBJ1-1; 9 nucleotides align to TRBD1. The germline V gene encodes CDR1 ENHRY and CDR2 SYGVKD. This CDR3 region has 14 residues. V trimming: 10 bases; J trimming: 0 bases; junction bases outside the gene matches: 6. The CDR3 DNA follows: TGTGCCACCCGGGGGACAGGGTTGAACACTGAAGCTTTCTTT. As protein: CATRGTGLNTEAFF.

The J gene is TRBJ2-1, the V gene TRBV18; TRBD2 might be the D (7 bases). Germline lookup yields CDR1 KGHSH and CDR2 LQKENI. Trimming removed 2 bases from V and 4 bases from J, with 15 bases in between. CDR3 size: 16 residues. DNA for the CDR3: TGTGCCAGCTCACCATCACAGGGAGGGGGTTACAATGAGCAGTTCTTC. Its protein is CASSPSQGGGYNEQFF.

This sequence joins TRBV5-4 and TRBJ2-7; TRBD1 agrees at 9 bases. The CDR3 is 15 residues long. From germline, CDR1 is SGHNT and CDR2 YYREEE (reference sequence). The ends lost 4 bases at V and 7 bases at J; junction bases unmatched: 12. The CDR3 sequence: CASSARDREVGEQYF. The CDR3 DNA is TGTGCCAGCAGCGCCCGGGACAGGGAAGTGGGAGAGCAGTACTTC. The full variable domain, rest sourced from reference TRBV5-4 and TRBJ2-7, is ETGVTQSPTHLIKTRGQQVTLRCSSQSGHNTVSWYQQALGQGPQFIFQYYREEENGRGNFPPRFSGLQFPNYSSELNVNALELDDSALYLCASSARDREVGEQYFGPGTRLTVT.

The V and J genes are TRBV9 and TRBJ2-3; D is possibly TRBD1 (6 bases). V was trimmed by 0 bases and J by 0 bases, leaving 14 bases between them. This CDR3 region has 17 residues. CDR1 SGDLS and CDR2 YYNGEE come from the germline V gene. CDR3 DNA sequence: TGTGCCAGCAGCGTAGGGACGGGGACATCTAGCACAGATACGCAGTATTTT. Translated, it gives CASSVGTGTSSTDTQYF.

This rearrangement joins TRBV25-1 to TRBJ2-3; maybe TRBD1 (6 bases). V dropped 8 bases and J dropped 3 bases, with 12 bases sitting between them. Germline CDR1 reads MGHDK; CDR2 reads SYGVNS. This CDR3 comprises 13 residues. CDR3 region: CASSEGVTDTQYF. CDR3 DNA: TGTGCCAGCTCCGAGGGGGTGACAGATACGCAGTATTTT.

As regards this clone: One end of the junction varies from germline; a read error may be responsible. Other DNA variants within this sample encode the same CDR3. This chain connects TRBV28 to TRBJ2-2; 7 positions agree with TRBD1. Germline V CDR1 and CDR2: MDHEN, SYDVKM. The CDR3 has 16 residues. CDR3 sequence: CASSLSTGLNTGELFF. The DNA for the CDR3 is TGTGCCAGCAGCTTATCGACAGGGCTTAACACCGGGGAGCTGTTTTTT. The variable domain in full, with the rest retrieved from reference TRBV28 and TRBJ2-2, is DVKVTQSSRYLVKRTGEKVFLECVQDMDHENMFWYRQDPGLGLRLIYFSYDVKMKEKGDIPEGYSVSREKKERFSLILESASTNQTSMYLCASSLSTGLNTGELFFGEGSRLTVL.